Included here is one TCR beta chain sequence, with context. Its antigen has not been determined. Per-base quality was not reported, and no clone a single base away is much larger than it. Rearranged CDR3 beta regions were amplified from genomic DNA with multiplex V and J primers using the immunoSEQ TRB Survey service. To keep depth equal across samples, survey-level sequencing depth of up to 500,000 reads per sample was applied. Libraries were purified and pooled, and sequencing was performed on Illumina technology. Under the source paper's analysis protocol: Productive clonality, sample overlap, pairwise scatters, CDR3 beta length, V/D/J gene usage and productiveness were all assessed with the immunoSEQ online tools. Calculated diversity was defined as the number of unique rearrangements divided by total templates times 100, and Shannon and Simpson indices were additionally computed. Z-score normalized data were analyzed by principal component analysis with the R prcomp function and the ggbiplot package. Morisita's index was used to measure clonal overlap between blood and rectum within each subject. TCRdb stores this immuneACCESS table with in-frame sequences only. Part of the clones is absent; in the studies checked, under half of the shortfall reflects unresolved V genes, and no reason is known for the rest. V and J calls plus clone size are reproduced from that table; the DNA served to infer D and trimming. Here the sample has 17,000 or so clones; just under 75% occur a single time. The ten biggest clones cover roughly 3.6% of the sample.

This record comes from a study of pediatric ulcerative colitis (dated by TCRdb to the late 2010s). Looking at the study overall: Pancolitis was present in more than five ulcerative colitis patients and left-sided colitis in two, and histology consistent with ulcerative colitis was found in all of these patients. From under 10 newly diagnosed, treatment-naive pediatric ulcerative colitis patients and a few non-IBD control children, paired blood and rectal samples were collected. Using the Pediatric Ulcerative Colitis Activity Index, two patients were classed as having mild disease, four as having moderate disease and three as having acute severe colitis.

During colonoscopy, one to two pinch biopsies were obtained from the rectum for research purposes. Ulcerative colitis patients had received no immunosuppressive medication before the diagnostic colonoscopy. Rectal biopsies were digested with proteinase K before DNA isolation. The Wizard kit (Promega) was used to extract genomic DNA from blood and intestinal samples. Points the paper makes about the study in general: Controls, mild-moderate and acute severe colitis patients were separated by rectal repertoire features, and reduced rectal diversity due to clonal expansions was observed in acute severe colitis. The healthy control group was small, consisting of only four individuals. A couple of rectal CDR3 clonotypes turned up in every ulcerative colitis patient but in none of the controls. Autologous blood-rectal clonal overlap was significantly higher in ulcerative colitis patients than in controls, suggesting increased T cell trafficking to inflamed tissue. Repertoires were derived from total lymphocyte DNA, so rare subsets such as regulatory T cells may have patterns not reflected. Rectal pinch biopsies may have included blood-derived T cells, especially in patients with overt colitis. For technical reasons, blood samples from two patients gave substantially fewer templates, and these samples were excluded from the blood-rectal overlap analysis.

The receptor comes from a girl aged 10 to 17 with moderate ulcerative colitis. Sequencing was performed on gut tissue.

For the CDR3, the sequence is CASSLQSSTDTQYF. The nucleotide sequence reads as follows: TGTGCCAGCAGCCTCCAGTCTAGCACAGATACGCAGTATTTT. This chain joins TRBV7-3 to TRBJ2-3, with the identity of the D gene unclear. As encoded in the germline V gene, CDR1 is SGHTA while CDR2 is FQGTGA. Relative to germline, V is 5 bases shorter and J is 0 bases shorter, with 9 bases between their ends. The CDR3 contains 14 residues, cysteine and phenylalanine counted. This entry keeps only the CDR3 DNA: 42 bases, framed from base 1.